The T cell receptor (beta chain) under discussion was sequenced for a study of CD8 T cells in Susac syndrome. CD8+ and CD4+ blood T cells underwent TCR beta sequencing. Negative isolation yielded CD8+ and CD4+ T cells; FACS enriched TEMRA cells. In this sample, this clonotype turned up a few times. Reverse transcription of roughly 0.5 to 1 ug RNA used random hexamers. A multiplex approach, immunoSEQ multiplex PCR, amplified TCR beta CDR3 across 54 Vbeta and 13 Jbeta. TCRdb fed the immunoSEQ multiplex PCR reads into MiXCR, producing one record per CDR3 protein. The sample records fewer than 350,000 distinct CDR3 sequences, about 89% being singletons. The CDR3 has 12 residues. V was trimmed by 0 bases and J by 8 bases, leaving 8 bases between them. CDR1 and CDR2 (germline): DFQATT, SNEGSKA (reference sequence).

The clonotype was recovered from a human donor with multiple sclerosis. The chain links TRBV20-1 to TRBJ2-1; D gene ambiguous. Sequencing was carried out using CD8+ T cells from PBMCs. The CDR3: CSARDGPDEQFF. CDR3 in DNA: TGCAGTGCTAGAGACGGGCCAGATGAGCAGTTCTTC.